This T cell receptor beta chain was sequenced during a study of T cells in Graves' hyperthyroidism and ophthalmopathy. Study results and limitations: Classification by a 13 V-J model distinguished ophthalmopathy from stable hyperthyroidism.

Enrolled ophthalmopathy patients presented with a Clinical Activity Score of at least 3, a NOSPECS grade of at least 4, and disease duration under 3 months. PBMCs were derived from roughly 10 ml fresh peripheral blood. Ten or more counts support this clonotype. Its matching antigen is unknown. TCR beta CDR3 regions were amplified from RNA. RT-PCR in the first round (using the HTBI primer set) targeted the TCR CDR3. TCRdb redid the calling of the multiplex PCR reads with MiXCR, one entry per CDR3 protein. The sample contains about 640,000 distinct CDR3 sequences, under 25% of which appear only once. The receptor was isolated from a man younger than 40 with Graves' ophthalmopathy. The source material was blood.

For the CDR3, the DNA is TGTGCCAGCAGCTTAGCCGGCTCGGGCGGCGGCTACACCTTC. Translated: CASSLAGSGGGYTF. The rearrangement uses TRBV11-2 and TRBJ1-2, with D uncertain. This CDR3 spans 14 amino acids. V lost 1 base to trimming and J lost 8 bases, with 14 bases between them. The germline gives CDR1 SGHAT, CDR2 FQNNGV. The full variable domain, with the rest looked up from reference TRBV11-2 and TRBJ1-2, is EAGVAQSPRYKIIEKRQSVAFWCNPISGHATLYWYQQILGQGPKLLIQFQNNGVVDDSQLPKDRFSAERLKGVDSTLKIQPAKLEDSAVYLCASSLAGSGGGYTFGSGTRLTVV.